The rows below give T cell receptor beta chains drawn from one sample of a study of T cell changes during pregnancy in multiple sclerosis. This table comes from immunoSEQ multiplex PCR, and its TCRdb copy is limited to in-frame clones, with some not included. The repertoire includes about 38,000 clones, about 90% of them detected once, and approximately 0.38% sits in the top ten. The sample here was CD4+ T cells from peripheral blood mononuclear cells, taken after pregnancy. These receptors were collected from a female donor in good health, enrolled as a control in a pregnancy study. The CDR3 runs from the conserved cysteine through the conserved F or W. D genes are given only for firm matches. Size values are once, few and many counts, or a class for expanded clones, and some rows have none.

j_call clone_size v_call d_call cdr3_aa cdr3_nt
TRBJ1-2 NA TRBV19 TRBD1 CASITPGQGTYGYTF TGTGCCAGTATTACGCCGGGACAGGGGACCTATGGCTACACCTTC
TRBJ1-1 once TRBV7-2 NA CASSSGVVTEAFF TGTGCCAGCAGCTCAGGGGTGGTCACTGAAGCTTTCTTT
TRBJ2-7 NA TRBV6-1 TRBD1 CASSHRGPYEQYF TGTGCCAGCAGCCACAGGGGCCCCTACGAGCAGTACTTC
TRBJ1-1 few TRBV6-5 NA CASREMGKTEAFF TGTGCCAGCCGGGAAATGGGAAAAACTGAAGCTTTCTTT
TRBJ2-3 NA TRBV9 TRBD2 CASSTTSDSDTQYF TGTGCCAGCAGTACGACTAGCGACTCCGATACGCAGTATTTT
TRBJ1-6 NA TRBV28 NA CASSLPSSPLHF TGTGCCAGCAGTCTACCTAGTTCACCCCTCCACTTT
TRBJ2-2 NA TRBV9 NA CASSVTHSNTGELFF TGTGCCAGCAGCGTAACTCACTCGAACACCGGGGAGCTGTTTTTT
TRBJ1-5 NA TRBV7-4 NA CASSTHHRGNQPQHF TGTGCCAGCAGCACGCATCACAGAGGCAATCAGCCCCAGCATTTT
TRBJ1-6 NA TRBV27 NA CASSFRGHSPLHF TGTGCCAGCAGTTTTCGAGGGCATTCACCCCTCCACTTT
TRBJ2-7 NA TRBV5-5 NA CASSLQISSGEQYF TGTGCCAGCAGCTTGCAAATTTCTTCGGGCGAGCAGTACTTC
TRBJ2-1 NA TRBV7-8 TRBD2 CASSSPGLAVSTYNEQFF TGTGCCAGCAGCTCGCCGGGACTAGCGGTCTCAACCTACAATGAGCAGTTCTTC
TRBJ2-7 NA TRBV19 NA CASSIGMGGSYEQYF TGTGCCAGTAGTATAGGGATGGGAGGCTCCTACGAGCAGTACTTC
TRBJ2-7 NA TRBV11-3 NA CASSLDLGSISYEQYF TGTGCCAGCAGCTTAGATCTGGGGAGTATCTCCTACGAGCAGTACTTC
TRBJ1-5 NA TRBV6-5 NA CASRQTVYSNQPQHF TGTGCCAGCAGACAGACAGTTTATAGCAATCAGCCCCAGCATTTT
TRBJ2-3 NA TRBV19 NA CASSIDPSDTQYF TGTGCCAGTAGTATAGACCCATCAGATACGCAGTATTTT
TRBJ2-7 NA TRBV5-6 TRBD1 CASSSPGQATYEQYF TGTGCCAGCAGCTCTCCGGGACAGGCAACCTACGAGCAGTACTTC
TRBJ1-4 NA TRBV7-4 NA CASSSRNRSGALFF TGTGCCAGCAGCTCCCGCAACAGGTCTGGGGCCCTGTTTTTT
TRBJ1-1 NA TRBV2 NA CASSARQASNTEAFF TGTGCCAGCAGTGCCCGACAGGCTTCGAACACTGAAGCTTTCTTT
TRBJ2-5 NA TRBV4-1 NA CASSQEVSQETQYF TGCGCCAGCAGCCAAGAGGTCAGCCAAGAGACCCAGTACTTC
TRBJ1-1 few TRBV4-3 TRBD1 CASSHRQGLAAEAFF TGCGCCAGCAGCCATCGACAGGGGTTGGCCGCTGAAGCTTTCTTT
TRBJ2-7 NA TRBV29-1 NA CSVSRDEVSYEQYF TGCAGCGTCTCGCGGGACGAGGTTTCCTACGAGCAGTACTTC
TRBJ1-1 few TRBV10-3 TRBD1 CAISGQGDTEAFF TGTGCCATCAGTGGACAGGGGGACACTGAAGCTTTCTTT
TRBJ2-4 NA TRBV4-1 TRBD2 CASSQVRLAGEKAKNIQYF TGCGCCAGCAGCCAAGTGAGACTAGCGGGAGAGAAAGCCAAAAACATTCAGTACTTC
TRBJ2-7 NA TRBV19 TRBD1 CASSTGTGYEQYF TGTGCCAGTAGTACCGGGACAGGGTACGAGCAGTACTTC
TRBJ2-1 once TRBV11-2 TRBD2 CASSAPLGLAGVAEQFF TGTGCCAGCAGCGCTCCCCTCGGACTAGCGGGGGTGGCTGAGCAGTTCTTC
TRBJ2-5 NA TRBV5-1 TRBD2 CASSLGGTSGGPQETQYF TGCGCCAGCAGCCTGGGGGGGACTAGCGGGGGGCCCCAAGAGACCCAGTACTTC
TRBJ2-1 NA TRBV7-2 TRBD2 CASRTLGGSSYNEQFF TGTGCCAGCAGAACCCTGGGCGGGAGTTCCTACAATGAGCAGTTCTTC
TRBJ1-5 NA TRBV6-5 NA CASSPDRLQPQHF TGTGCCAGCAGCCCCGACAGACTTCAGCCCCAGCATTTT
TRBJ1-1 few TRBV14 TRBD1 CASSQGTATEAFF TGTGCCAGCAGCCAGGGGACAGCTACTGAAGCTTTCTTT
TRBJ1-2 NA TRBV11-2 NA CASSLAGPRYGYTF TGTGCCAGCAGTCTCGCAGGGCCACGCTATGGCTACACCTTC
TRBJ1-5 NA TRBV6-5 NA CASSRQSSNQPQHF TGTGCCAGCAGCCGACAGAGTAGCAATCAGCCCCAGCATTTT
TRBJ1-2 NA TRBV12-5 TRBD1 CASGLPTGGGYTF TGTGCTAGTGGTTTGCCAACAGGGGGCGGCTACACCTTC
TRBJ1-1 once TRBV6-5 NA CASSYRGNTEAFF TGTGCCAGCAGTTACCGGGGGAACACTGAAGCTTTCTTT
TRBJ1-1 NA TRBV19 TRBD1 CASSPLLPAGGTTEAFF TGTGCCAGTAGTCCCCTCCTTCCCGCAGGGGGGACCACTGAAGCTTTCTTT
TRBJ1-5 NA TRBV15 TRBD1 CATSRSPGQARNQPQHF TGTGCCACCAGCAGATCACCCGGACAGGCCCGCAATCAGCCCCAGCATTTT
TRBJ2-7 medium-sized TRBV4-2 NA CASSQETDSSYEQYF TGTGCCAGCAGCCAAGAAACGGACTCCTCCTACGAGCAGTACTTC
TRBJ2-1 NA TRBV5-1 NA CASSSVGGDSYNEQFF TGCGCCAGCAGCTCGGTCGGCGGGGACTCCTACAATGAGCAGTTCTTC
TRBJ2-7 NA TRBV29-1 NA CSVEEGQGIYEQYF TGCAGCGTTGAAGAAGGGCAGGGGATTTACGAGCAGTACTTC
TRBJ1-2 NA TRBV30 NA CAWGLPSSYGYTF TGTGCCTGGGGGCTTCCTAGCAGCTATGGCTACACCTTC
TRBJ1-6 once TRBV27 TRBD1 CASSLTGAQSPLHF TGTGCCAGCAGTTTGACAGGGGCGCAATCACCCCTCCACTTT
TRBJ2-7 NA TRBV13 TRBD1 CASSRGQGVPYEQYF TGTGCCAGCAGCCGGGGACAGGGGGTCCCCTACGAGCAGTACTTC
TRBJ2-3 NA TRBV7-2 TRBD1 CASSLFPGTGGSDTQYF TGTGCCAGCAGCTTGTTTCCCGGGACAGGGGGTTCAGATACGCAGTATTTT
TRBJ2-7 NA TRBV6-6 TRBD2 CASTLGLAGVYEQYF TGTGCCAGCACACTTGGACTAGCGGGAGTCTACGAGCAGTACTTC
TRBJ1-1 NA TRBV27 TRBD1 CASSSGGWAEAFF TGTGCCAGCAGTTCAGGGGGCTGGGCTGAAGCTTTCTTT
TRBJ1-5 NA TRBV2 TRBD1 CASSPTGQGKNEPQHF TGTGCCAGCAGCCCGACGGGACAGGGGAAGAATGAGCCCCAGCATTTT
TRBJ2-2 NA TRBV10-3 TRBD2 CAISGIAGGEPGELFF TGTGCCATCAGCGGTATAGCGGGAGGGGAGCCCGGGGAGCTGTTTTTT
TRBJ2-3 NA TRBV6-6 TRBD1 CASSPEGQGTDTQYF TGTGCCAGCAGCCCGGAAGGACAGGGCACAGATACGCAGTATTTT
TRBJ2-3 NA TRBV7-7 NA CASSPTVTDTQYF TGTGCTAGCAGCCCGACTGTCACAGATACGCAGTATTTT